The next 6 T cell receptor beta chains were all read from a single sample in a study of OX40 agonist ivuxolimab in advanced cancers. The protocol was immunoSEQ multiplex PCR, while the TCRdb copy is restricted to in-frame clones and leaves out a portion. In the table there are about 82,000 clones, 70% to 90% of which are singletons. The source was CD4+ or CD8+ T cells sorted from blood, collected in a trial of the OX40 agonist ivuxolimab. These receptors were taken from an adult with an advanced solid tumor such as melanoma, head and neck, liver or kidney cancer.

With respect to this clone: The junction and the germline gene differ at one end; a read error may be behind it. The chain links TRBV7-8 to TRBJ2-2, with 7 bases lining up with TRBD2. The CDR3 has 15 residues. Germline CDR1 is SGHVS and CDR2 is FQNEAQ. The CDR3 DNA reads as TGTGCCAGCAGCCTAGCGGTCCAGAACACCGGGGAGCTGTTTTTT. Protein sequence: CASSLAVQNTGELFF. The full variable domain, rest sourced from reference TRBV7-8 and TRBJ2-2, is GAGVSQSPRYKVAKRGQDVALRCDPISGHVSLFWYQQALGQGPEFLTYFQNEAQLDKSGLPSDRFFAERPEGSVSTLKIQRTQQEDSAVYLCASSLAVQNTGELFFGEGSRLTVL.

This chain links TRBV7-2 with TRBJ2-5; 10 bases match TRBD1. This CDR3 is built from 14 residues. In germline, CDR1 is SGHTA, CDR2 FQGNSA. Trimming took 5 bases from V and 5 from J; bases not matched to a gene: 5. The CDR3 protein is CASSPDRGRETQYF. CDR3 DNA sequence: TGTGCCAGCAGCCCCGACAGGGGGCGGGAGACCCAGTACTTC.

The V call is TRBV4-3, the J call TRBJ2-7; 11 bases are a match to TRBD2. The CDR3 sequence is 18 residues long. Trimming at V came to 1 base and at J to 4 bases, leaving 12 bases not matched to a gene. Germline CDR1 is LGHNA and CDR2 is YSLEER. The CDR3 sequence is CASSQVGNSGRGAYEQYF. DNA of the CDR3: TGCGCCAGCAGCCAAGTTGGAAATAGCGGGAGGGGCGCGTACGAGCAGTACTTC.

The V gene is TRBV6-5, the J gene TRBJ2-7; TRBD1 matches at 8 bases. The germline gives CDR1 MNHEY, CDR2 SVGAGI. This CDR3 has 15 amino acids. Trimming took 0 bases from V and 6 from J; bases not matched to a gene: 7. The DNA for the CDR3 is TGTGCCAGCAGTTACTCGGGCCAGGGGGCGTCCGAGCAGTACTTC. Amino acid sequence: CASSYSGQGASEQYF.

The J gene is TRBJ2-4, the V gene TRBV7-3; 13 bases match TRBD2. This CDR3 has 16 residues. J was trimmed by 4 bases and V by 5 bases; bases with no gene match: 5. Germline-derived CDR1 and CDR2 are SGHTA and FQGTGA. CDR3 coding DNA: TGTGCCAGCAGCGACGGACTAGCGGGAGAAAAAAACATTCAGTACTTC. Translated: CASSDGLAGEKNIQYF. The full variable domain, with the rest looked up from reference TRBV7-3 and TRBJ2-4, is GAGVSQTPSNKVTEKGKYVELRCDPISGHTALYWYRQSLGQGPEFLIYFQGTGAADDSGLPNDRFFAVRPEGSVSTLKIQRTERGDSAVYLCASSDGLAGEKNIQYFGAGTRLSVL.

The sample holds a few counts of this clone. CDR3 nucleotide sequence: TGTGCCAGCAGCCCTTCCCGACTAGCGGGAAAAACCGGGGAGCTGTTTTTT. Its protein product is CASSPSRLAGKTGELFF. The gene calls are TRBV7-2 and TRBJ2-2; 11 bases map to TRBD2. V lost 5 bases and J lost 5; bases outside the gene matches: 10. The germline gives CDR1 SGHTA, CDR2 FQGNSA. The CDR3 is 17 residues long.